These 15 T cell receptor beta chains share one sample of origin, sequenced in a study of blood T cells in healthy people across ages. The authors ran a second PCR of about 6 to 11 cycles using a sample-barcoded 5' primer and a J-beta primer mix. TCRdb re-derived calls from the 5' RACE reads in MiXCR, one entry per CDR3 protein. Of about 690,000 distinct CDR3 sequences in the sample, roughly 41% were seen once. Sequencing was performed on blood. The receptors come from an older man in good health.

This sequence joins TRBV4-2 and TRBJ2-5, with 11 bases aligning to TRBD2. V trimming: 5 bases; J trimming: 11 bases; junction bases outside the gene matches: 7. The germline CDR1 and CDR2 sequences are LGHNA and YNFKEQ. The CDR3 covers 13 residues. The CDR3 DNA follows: TGTGCCAGCAGCTCGGGACTAGCGGAGTCTCAGTACTTC. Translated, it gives CASSSGLAESQYF.

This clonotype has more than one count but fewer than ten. The CDR3: CASSPGLFNEQFF. CDR3 bases: TGTGCCAGCAGCCCGGGACTATTCAATGAGCAGTTCTTC. The chain employs TRBV11-2 and TRBJ2-1, with TRBD2 identical over 7 bases. V gave up 5 bases and J gave up 6 bases; unmatched junction bases: 4. This CDR3 region has 13 residues. Germline-derived CDR1 and CDR2 are SGHAT and FQNNGV.

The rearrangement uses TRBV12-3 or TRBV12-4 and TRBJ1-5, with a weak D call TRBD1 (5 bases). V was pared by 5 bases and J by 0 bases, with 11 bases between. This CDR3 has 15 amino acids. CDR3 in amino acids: CASSPPGHSNQPQHF. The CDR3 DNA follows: TGTGCCAGCAGTCCACCTGGACATAGCAATCAGCCCCAGCATTTT.

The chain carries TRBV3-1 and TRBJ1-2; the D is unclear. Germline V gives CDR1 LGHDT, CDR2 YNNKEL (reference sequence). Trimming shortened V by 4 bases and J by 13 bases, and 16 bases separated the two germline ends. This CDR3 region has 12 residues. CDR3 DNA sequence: TGTGCCAGCAGCCCTCGGCGGGGTGCGCTCACCTTC. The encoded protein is CASSPRRGALTF.

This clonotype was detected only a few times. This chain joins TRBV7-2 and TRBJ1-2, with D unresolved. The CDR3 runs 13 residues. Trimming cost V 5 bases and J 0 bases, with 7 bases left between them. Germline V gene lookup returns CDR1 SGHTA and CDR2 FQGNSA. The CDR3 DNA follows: TGTGCCAGCAGCGCCACAGCTAACTATGGCTACACCTTC. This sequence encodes CASSATANYGYTF.

Here the CDR3 DNA reads TGTGCCAGCAGCCAAGTTAGGGGTCCGGGCGAGCAGTACTTC. Translating it yields CASSQVRGPGEQYF. The V call is TRBV3-1, the J call TRBJ2-7; a possible D gene is TRBD1 (5 bases). Looked up from germline, CDR1 is LGHDT and CDR2 is YNNKEL (reference sequence). The CDR3 consists of 14 residues. V was trimmed by 1 base and J by 6 bases, leaving 13 bases between them.

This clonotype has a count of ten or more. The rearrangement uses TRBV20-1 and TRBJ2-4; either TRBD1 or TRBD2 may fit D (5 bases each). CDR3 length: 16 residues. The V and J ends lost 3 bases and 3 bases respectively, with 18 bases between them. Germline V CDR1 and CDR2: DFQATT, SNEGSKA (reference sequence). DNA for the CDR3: TGCAGTGCTAGTGCAATTATGGGGGTGGGCAAAAACATTCAGTACTTC. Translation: CSASAIMGVGKNIQYF.

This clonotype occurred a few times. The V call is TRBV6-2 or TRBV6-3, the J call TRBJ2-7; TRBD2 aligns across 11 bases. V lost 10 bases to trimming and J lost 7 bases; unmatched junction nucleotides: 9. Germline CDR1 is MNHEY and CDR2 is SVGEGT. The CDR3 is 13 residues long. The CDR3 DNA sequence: TGTGCCAACAAATCGACTAGCGGGGTTGAGCAGTACTTC. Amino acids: CANKSTSGVEQYF.

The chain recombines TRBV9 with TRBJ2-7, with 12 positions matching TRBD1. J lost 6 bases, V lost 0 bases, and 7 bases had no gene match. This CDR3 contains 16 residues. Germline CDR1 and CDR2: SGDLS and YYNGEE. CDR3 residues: CASSVAGQGAFSEQYF. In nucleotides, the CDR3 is TGTGCCAGCAGCGTAGCGGGACAGGGGGCCTTCTCCGAGCAGTACTTC.

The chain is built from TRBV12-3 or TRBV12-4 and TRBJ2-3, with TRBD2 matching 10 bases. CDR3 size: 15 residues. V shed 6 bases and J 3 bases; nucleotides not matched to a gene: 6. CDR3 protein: CASSKAGGRTDTQYF. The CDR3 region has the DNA TGTGCCAGCAGCAAAGCGGGGGGGAGAACAGATACGCAGTATTTT.

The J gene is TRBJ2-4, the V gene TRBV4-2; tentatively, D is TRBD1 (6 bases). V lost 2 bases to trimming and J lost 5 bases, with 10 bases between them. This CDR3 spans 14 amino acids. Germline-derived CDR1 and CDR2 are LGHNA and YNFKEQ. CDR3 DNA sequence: TGTGCCAGCAGCCAAACAGGGTTGCAAAACATTCAGTACTTC. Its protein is CASSQTGLQNIQYF.

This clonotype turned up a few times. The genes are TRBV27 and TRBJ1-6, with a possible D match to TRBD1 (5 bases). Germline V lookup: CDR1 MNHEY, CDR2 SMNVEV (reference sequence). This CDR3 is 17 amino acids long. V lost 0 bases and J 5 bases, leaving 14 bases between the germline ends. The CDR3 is CASSLSARGQDNSPLHF. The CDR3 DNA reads TGTGCCAGCAGTTTATCGGCCCGGGGCCAAGATAATTCACCCCTCCACTTT.

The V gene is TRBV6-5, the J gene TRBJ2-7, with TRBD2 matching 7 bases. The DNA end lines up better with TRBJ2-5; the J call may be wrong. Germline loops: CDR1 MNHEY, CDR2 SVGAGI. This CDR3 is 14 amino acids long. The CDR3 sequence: CASSYGRAGETQYF. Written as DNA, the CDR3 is TGTGCCAGCAGTTACGGCCGAGCGGGGGAGACCCAGTACTTC.

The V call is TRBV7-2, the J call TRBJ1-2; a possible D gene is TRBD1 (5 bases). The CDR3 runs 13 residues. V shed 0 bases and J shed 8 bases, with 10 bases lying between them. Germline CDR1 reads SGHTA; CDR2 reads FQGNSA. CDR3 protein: CASSLAGREGYTF. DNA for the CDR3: TGTGCCAGCAGCTTAGCGGGCAGGGAGGGCTACACCTTC.

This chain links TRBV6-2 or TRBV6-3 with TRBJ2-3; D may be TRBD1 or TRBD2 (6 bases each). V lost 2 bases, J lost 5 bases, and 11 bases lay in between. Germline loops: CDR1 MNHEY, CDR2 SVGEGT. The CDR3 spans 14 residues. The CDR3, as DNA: TGTGCCAGCAGTTACGGAGGAGGGGGAGATACGCAGTATTTT. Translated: CASSYGGGGDTQYF.